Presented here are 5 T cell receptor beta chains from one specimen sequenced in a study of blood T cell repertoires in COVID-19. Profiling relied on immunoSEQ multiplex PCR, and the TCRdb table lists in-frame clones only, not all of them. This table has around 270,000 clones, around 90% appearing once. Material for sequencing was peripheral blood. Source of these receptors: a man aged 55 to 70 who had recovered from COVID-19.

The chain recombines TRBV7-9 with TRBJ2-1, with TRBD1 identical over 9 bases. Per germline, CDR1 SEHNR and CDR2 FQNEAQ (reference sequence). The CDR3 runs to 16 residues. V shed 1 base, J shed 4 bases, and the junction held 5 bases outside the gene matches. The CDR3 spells CASSLVGQGRYNEQFF. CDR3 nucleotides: TGTGCCAGCAGCTTAGTCGGACAGGGGAGATACAATGAGCAGTTCTTC.

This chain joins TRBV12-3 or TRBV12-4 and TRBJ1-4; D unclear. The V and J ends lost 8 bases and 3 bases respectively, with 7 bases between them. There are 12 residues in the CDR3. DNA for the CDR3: TGTGCCAGCCGGTCTCCTAATGAAAAACTGTTTTTT. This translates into CASRSPNEKLFF.

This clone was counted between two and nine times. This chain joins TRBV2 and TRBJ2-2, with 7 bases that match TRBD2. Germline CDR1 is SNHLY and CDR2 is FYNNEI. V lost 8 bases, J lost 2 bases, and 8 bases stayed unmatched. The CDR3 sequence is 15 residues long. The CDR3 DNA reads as TGTGCCAGCGCCATCTCGGGGGGAAACACCGGGGAGCTGTTTTTT. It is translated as CASAISGGNTGELFF.

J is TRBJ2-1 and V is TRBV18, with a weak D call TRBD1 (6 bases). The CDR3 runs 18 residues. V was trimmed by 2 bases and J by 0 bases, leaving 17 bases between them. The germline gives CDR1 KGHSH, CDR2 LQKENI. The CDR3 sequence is CASSPVSQGLSSYNEQFF. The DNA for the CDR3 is TGTGCCAGCTCACCAGTCTCTCAGGGGCTGAGCTCCTACAATGAGCAGTTCTTC.

Here the CDR3 DNA reads TGCGCCAGCAGGGCGGGTAGAGGGCCCTACAATGAGCAGTTCTTC. Protein: CASRAGRGPYNEQFF. This chain joins TRBV10-2 and TRBJ2-1; D possibly corresponds to TRBD2 (5 bases). Germline V CDR1 and CDR2: WSHSY, SAAADI. Trimming pared 6 bases from V and 2 bases from J, leaving 14 bases between. The CDR3 is 15 amino acids.